The 25 T cell receptor beta chains listed next were all sequenced from one sample in a study of blood T cell repertoires in COVID-19. TCRdb keeps only in-frame clones here, not all; method: immunoSEQ multiplex PCR. The data contain 35,000 to 50,000 clones, about four fifths of them singletons. The sample comprised peripheral blood. The source of these receptors is a woman in her 70s with acute or convalescent COVID-19.

CDR3 protein: CASSLSGRISTGELFF. CDR3 sequence (DNA): TGTGCCAGCAGCTTAAGCGGTAGGATTTCCACCGGGGAGCTGTTTTTT. The chain is built from TRBV11-3 and TRBJ2-2, with a weak D call TRBD2 (5 bases). Germline V gene data show CDR1 as SGHNT and CDR2 as YENEEA. V shed 2 bases and J shed 4 bases, with 14 bases lying between them. This CDR3 is built from 16 residues.

The chain combines TRBV12-3 or TRBV12-4 with TRBJ1-1, with D unclear. This CDR3 comprises 13 residues. V lost 5 bases and J lost 10, with 17 bases in between. CDR3 residues: CASSPVRGAAAFF. The CDR3 DNA reads as TGTGCCAGCAGTCCGGTCCGGGGAGCAGCAGCTTTCTTT.

V is TRBV5-8 and J is TRBJ1-2; D unresolved. Germline lookup yields CDR1 SGHTS and CDR2 YDEGEE. The CDR3 is 15 amino acids. V gave up 0 bases and J gave up 6 bases, with 15 bases separating them. This chain's CDR3 is CASSLGGPPRDGYTF. CDR3 DNA: TGTGCCAGCAGCTTGGGAGGGCCGCCCCGGGATGGCTACACCTTC.

This clone is labeled medium-sized. This chain joins TRBV29-1 and TRBJ2-1; TRBD2 matches at 11 bases. Germline values: CDR1 SQVTM, CDR2 ANQGSEA. J lost 5 bases, V lost 6 bases, and 6 bases had no gene match. CDR3 length: 14 residues. CDR3 sequence reads: CSVRPGLADNEQFF. CDR3 coding DNA: TGCAGCGTGCGCCCGGGACTAGCGGACAATGAGCAGTTCTTC.

This sequence joins TRBV9 and TRBJ1-2, with 7 bases aligning to TRBD1. Germline V gene data show CDR1 as SGDLS and CDR2 as YYNGEE. This CDR3 region has 13 residues. V shed 4 bases, J shed 4 bases, and the junction held 4 bases outside the gene matches. The CDR3 DNA reads as TGTGCCAGCAGCACCCGACAGGGCTATGGCTACACCTTC. It translates to CASSTRQGYGYTF.

The chain employs TRBV28 and TRBJ1-6; D unclear. V shed 2 bases and J shed 8 bases, with 13 bases lying between them. The germline V gene encodes CDR1 MDHEN and CDR2 SYDVKM. The CDR3 consists of 15 residues. This chain's CDR3 is CASSLRTLAHSPLHF. CDR3 sequence (DNA): TGTGCCAGCAGTTTAAGAACCCTAGCTCATTCACCCCTCCACTTT.

The chain is built from TRBV2 and TRBJ2-1; 10 bases are a match to TRBD1. Germline CDR1 reads SNHLY; CDR2 reads FYNNEI. The V gene end was trimmed by 6 bases and the J gene end by 2 bases; junction bases not matched to a gene: 7. The CDR3 runs 16 residues. The CDR3 DNA follows: TGTGCCAGCAGAGCCAGGACAGGGGGGGCCTACAATGAGCAGTTCTTC. This sequence encodes CASRARTGGAYNEQFF.

The V and J genes are TRBV5-4 and TRBJ1-6; 7 bases are shared with TRBD1. Trimming cost V 4 bases and J 5 bases; bases outside gene matches: 3. Germline V gene lookup returns CDR1 SGHNT and CDR2 YYREEE (reference sequence). There are 14 residues in the CDR3. The CDR3 reads CASSPDRDNSPLHF. DNA of the CDR3: TGTGCCAGCAGCCCTGACAGGGATAATTCACCCCTCCACTTT. Full variable domain (remainder filled in from reference TRBV5-4 and TRBJ1-6): ETGVTQSPTHLIKTRGQQVTLRCSSQSGHNTVSWYQQALGQGPQFIFQYYREEENGRGNFPPRFSGLQFPNYSSELNVNALELDDSALYLCASSPDRDNSPLHFGNGTRLTVT.

This clone was detected only once. The chain employs TRBV9 and TRBJ1-2, with D perhaps matching TRBD1 (5 bases). Germline assignment: CDR1 SGDLS and CDR2 YYNGEE. Trimming cost V 3 bases and J 7 bases, with 16 bases left between them. This CDR3 region has 14 residues. The CDR3 here is CASSAGGLWAGYTF. The CDR3 region has the DNA TGTGCCAGCAGCGCCGGGGGGTTATGGGCTGGCTACACCTTC.

The chain uses TRBV4-2 and TRBJ2-2, with TRBD1 as a possible D gene (6 bases). The CDR3 totals 13 residues. Trimming removed 2 bases from V and 6 bases from J, with 7 bases in between. Germline V CDR1 and CDR2: LGHNA, YNFKEQ. The CDR3 sequence: CASSQQGSGELFF. The CDR3, as DNA: TGTGCCAGCAGCCAACAGGGGTCCGGGGAGCTGTTTTTT.

The V and J genes are TRBV11-2 and TRBJ2-5, with 8 bases that match TRBD2. Germline CDR1 SGHAT, CDR2 FQNNGV. The CDR3 loop spans 14 amino acids. V dropped 6 bases and J dropped 5; count of bases not matched to a gene: 8. CDR3 nucleotide sequence: TGTGCCAGCAGTCCCGCGGGGGGCTCGGAGACCCAGTACTTC. This encodes CASSPAGGSETQYF.

CDR3 sequence: CASSLEKGETQYF. The CDR3 DNA is TGTGCCAGCAGCTTAGAGAAGGGGGAGACCCAGTACTTC. V usage is TRBV7-8 and J usage is TRBJ2-5; D is perhaps TRBD1 (5 bases). The CDR3 spans 13 residues. The germline V gene encodes CDR1 SGHVS and CDR2 FQNEAQ. V was cut by 1 base and J by 5 bases, with 8 bases left in between.

V and J are TRBV7-2 and TRBJ2-5; D may be TRBD2 (6 bases). V was shortened by 7 bases and J by 4 bases, with 19 bases between the two germline ends. Germline CDR1 SGHTA, CDR2 FQGNSA. This CDR3 has 15 residues. CDR3 region: CASKPGGGVPETQYF. The CDR3 region has the DNA TGTGCCAGCAAACCGGGCGGCGGGGTCCCAGAGACCCAGTACTTC.

The chain recombines TRBV19 with TRBJ2-1, with 11 bases fitting TRBD2. The germline V gene has CDR1 LNHDA and CDR2 SQIVND (reference sequence). Trimming cost V 6 bases and J 5 bases; bases outside gene matches: 6. CDR3 size: 15 residues. The CDR3 region is CASSTPGLADNEQFF. CDR3 nucleotide sequence: TGTGCCAGTAGCACACCGGGACTAGCGGACAATGAGCAGTTCTTC. The whole variable domain, filled in from reference TRBV19 and TRBJ2-1, reads DGGITQSPKYLFRKEGQNVTLSCEQNLNHDAMYWYRQDPGQGLRLIYYSQIVNDFQKGDIAEGYSVSREKKESFPLTVTSAQKNPTAFYLCASSTPGLADNEQFFGPGTRLTVL.

The chain employs TRBV7-2 and TRBJ1-6; possible D gene TRBD1, 5 bases. The CDR3 contains 15 residues. Germline lookup yields CDR1 SGHTA and CDR2 FQGNSA. V lost 0 bases to trimming and J lost 9 bases, with 12 bases between them. The CDR3 DNA is TGTGCCAGCAGCTTAGCGCAGGGAAGGGGTTCACCCCTCCACTTT. Amino acid sequence: CASSLAQGRGSPLHF.

V usage is TRBV7-2 and J usage is TRBJ2-7; possibly TRBD2 for D (6 bases). V lost 3 bases and J 2 bases, leaving 11 bases between the germline ends. The germline V gene has CDR1 SGHTA and CDR2 FQGNSA. The CDR3 contains 14 residues. The CDR3 loop is CASSFSGAPYEQYF. Here the CDR3 DNA reads TGTGCCAGCAGCTTTAGCGGAGCTCCCTACGAGCAGTACTTC.

The V call is TRBV7-2, the J call TRBJ2-7; D remains ambiguous. The length of the CDR3 is 13 residues. CDR1 and CDR2 (germline): SGHTA, FQGNSA. V was pared by 1 base and J by 3 bases, with 7 bases between. Here the CDR3 reads CASSLGQVYEQYF. CDR3 DNA: TGTGCCAGCAGCTTAGGACAAGTCTACGAGCAGTACTTC.

V usage is TRBV19 and J usage is TRBJ2-3, with D possibly matching TRBD1 (5 bases). Germline loops: CDR1 LNHDA, CDR2 SQIVND (reference sequence). V shed 6 bases and J shed 2 bases, with 12 bases lying between them. This CDR3 region has 14 residues. The CDR3, as DNA: TGTGCCAGTAGGAGCCAGGGCTTCACAGATACGCAGTATTTT. Residues: CASRSQGFTDTQYF. Variable domain in full (rest from reference TRBV19 and TRBJ2-3): DGGITQSPKYLFRKEGQNVTLSCEQNLNHDAMYWYRQDPGQGLRLIYYSQIVNDFQKGDIAEGYSVSREKKESFPLTVTSAQKNPTAFYLCASRSQGFTDTQYFGPGTRLTVL.

The chain recombines TRBV30 with TRBJ2-5; TRBD2 might be the D (5 bases). CDR1 is GTSNPN and CDR2 is SVGIG in the germline V gene (reference sequence). The V and J ends lost 4 bases and 12 bases respectively, with 18 bases between them. CDR3 size: 12 residues. CDR3 amino acids: CAWNAGRVGEYF. CDR3 bases: TGTGCCTGGAATGCCGGCCGGGTGGGAGAGTACTTC.

The gene calls are TRBV9 and TRBJ2-1; 11 bases map to TRBD2. V was pared by 4 bases and J by 4 bases, with 7 bases of the junction left unmatched. This CDR3 region has 16 residues. Germline-derived CDR1 and CDR2 are SGDLS and YYNGEE. CDR3 sequence reads: CASSFSIAGGYNEQFF. The CDR3 DNA sequence: TGTGCCAGCAGCTTCTCAATAGCGGGAGGGTACAATGAGCAGTTCTTC.

The rearrangement joins TRBV6-6 to TRBJ2-7; 7 bases fit TRBD1. The CDR3 covers 12 residues. Germline V gene sequence: CDR1 MNHNY, CDR2 SVGAGI (reference sequence). V lost 9 bases and J lost 6; bases outside the gene matches: 8. CDR3 sequence: CASTPGGGEQYF. The CDR3 DNA follows: TGTGCCAGTACTCCAGGGGGTGGCGAGCAGTACTTC.

CDR3 sequence (DNA): TGTGCCAGCAGCGTCGGACTCGGGGATTCACCCCTCCACTTT. Residues: CASSVGLGDSPLHF. This chain uses TRBV9 with TRBJ1-6; the D is unclear. This CDR3 is built from 14 residues. Germline lookup yields CDR1 SGDLS and CDR2 YYNGEE. The V and J ends lost 2 bases and 8 bases respectively, with 11 bases between them.

The rearrangement joins TRBV11-3 to TRBJ2-1, with 12 bases lining up with TRBD2. The V and J ends lost 4 bases and 8 bases, in that order; junction bases with no gene match: 6. The CDR3 is 15 residues long. Germline V gives CDR1 SGHNT, CDR2 YENEEA. The CDR3 region is CASSSLAGGVDEQFF. CDR3 sequence (DNA): TGTGCCAGCAGCTCGCTAGCGGGAGGGGTGGATGAGCAGTTCTTC. Full variable domain (missing parts from reference TRBV11-3 and TRBJ2-1): EAGVVQSPRYKIIEKKQPVAFWCNPISGHNTLYWYLQNLGQGPELLIRYENEEAVDDSQLPKDRFSAERLKGVDSTLKIQPAELGDSAVYLCASSSLAGGVDEQFFGPGTRLTVL.

The V gene is TRBV5-4, the J gene TRBJ2-7; D might be TRBD2 (6 bases). Trimming shortened V by 1 base and J by 0 bases, and 11 bases separated the two germline ends. The germline CDR1 and CDR2 sequences are SGHNT and YYREEE (reference sequence). The CDR3 length is 15 residues. The CDR3 nucleotides read TGTGCCAGCAGCTTGCGGGGAGGTACCTCCTACGAGCAGTACTTC. Its protein is CASSLRGGTSYEQYF.

This clone was observed a handful of times. CDR3 bases: TGTGCCAGTAGGGGGCAGGACGGACCCGGGGAGCTGTTTTTT. It specifies CASRGQDGPGELFF. This chain links TRBV19 with TRBJ2-2; possible D gene TRBD1, 5 bases. The germline CDR1 and CDR2 sequences are LNHDA and SQIVND (reference sequence). The CDR3 covers 14 residues. Trimming took off 6 bases at V and 6 bases at J, with 14 bases between the two ends.